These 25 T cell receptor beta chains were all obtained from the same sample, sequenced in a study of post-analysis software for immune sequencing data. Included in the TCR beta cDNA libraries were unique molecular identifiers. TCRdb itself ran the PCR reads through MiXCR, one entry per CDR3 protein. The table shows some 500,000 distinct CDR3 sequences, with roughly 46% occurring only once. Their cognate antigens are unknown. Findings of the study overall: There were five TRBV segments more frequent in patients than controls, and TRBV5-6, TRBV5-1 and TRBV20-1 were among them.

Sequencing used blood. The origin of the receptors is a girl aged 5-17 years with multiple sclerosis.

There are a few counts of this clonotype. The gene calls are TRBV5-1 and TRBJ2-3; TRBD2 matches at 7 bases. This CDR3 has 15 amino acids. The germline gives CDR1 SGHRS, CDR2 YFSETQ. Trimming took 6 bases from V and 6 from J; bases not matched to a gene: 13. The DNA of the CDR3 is TGCGCCAGCACCCTGGACCCCGCGCGGGGGGATACGCAGTATTTT. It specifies CASTLDPARGDTQYF.

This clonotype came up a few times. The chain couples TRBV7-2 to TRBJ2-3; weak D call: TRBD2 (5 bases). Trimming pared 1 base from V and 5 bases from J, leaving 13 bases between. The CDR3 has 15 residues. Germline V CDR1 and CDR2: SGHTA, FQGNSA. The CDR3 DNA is TGTGCCAGCAGCTTAGTTTCCCTAGCAGGAGATACGCAGTATTTT. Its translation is CASSLVSLAGDTQYF.

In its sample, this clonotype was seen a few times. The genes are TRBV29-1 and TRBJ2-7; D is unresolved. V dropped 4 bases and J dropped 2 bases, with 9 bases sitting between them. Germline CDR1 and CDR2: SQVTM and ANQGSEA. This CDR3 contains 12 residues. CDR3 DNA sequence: TGCAGCGTTGTCGTCCAGACCTACGAGCAGTACTTC. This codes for CSVVVQTYEQYF.

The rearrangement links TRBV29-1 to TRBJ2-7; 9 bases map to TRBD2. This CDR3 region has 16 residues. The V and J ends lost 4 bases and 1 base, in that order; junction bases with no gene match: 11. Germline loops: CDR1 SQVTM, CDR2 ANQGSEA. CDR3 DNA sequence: TGCAGCGTTGGCGAGAAGAGTAGCGGGAGATCCTACGAGCAGTACTTC. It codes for CSVGEKSSGRSYEQYF.

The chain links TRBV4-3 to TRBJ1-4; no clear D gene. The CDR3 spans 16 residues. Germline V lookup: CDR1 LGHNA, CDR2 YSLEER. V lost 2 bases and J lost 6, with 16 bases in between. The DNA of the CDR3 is TGCGCCAGCAGCCAATGGAGGGAAACGGATTATGAAAAACTGTTTTTT. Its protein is CASSQWRETDYEKLFF.

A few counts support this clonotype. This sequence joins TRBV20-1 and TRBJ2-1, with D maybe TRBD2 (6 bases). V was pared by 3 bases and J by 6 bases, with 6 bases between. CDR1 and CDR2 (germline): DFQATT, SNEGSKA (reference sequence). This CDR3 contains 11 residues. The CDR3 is CSARTSNEQFF. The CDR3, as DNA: TGCAGTGCTAGGACTAGCAATGAGCAGTTCTTC.

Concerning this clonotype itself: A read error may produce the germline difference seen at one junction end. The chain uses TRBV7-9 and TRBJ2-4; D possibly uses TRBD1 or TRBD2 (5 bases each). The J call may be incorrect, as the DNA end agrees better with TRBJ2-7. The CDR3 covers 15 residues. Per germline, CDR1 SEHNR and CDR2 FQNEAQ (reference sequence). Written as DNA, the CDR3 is TGTGCCTGCAGCACCACTCGGGACGGAGACTACGAGCAGTACTTC. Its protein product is CACSTTRDGDYEQYF.

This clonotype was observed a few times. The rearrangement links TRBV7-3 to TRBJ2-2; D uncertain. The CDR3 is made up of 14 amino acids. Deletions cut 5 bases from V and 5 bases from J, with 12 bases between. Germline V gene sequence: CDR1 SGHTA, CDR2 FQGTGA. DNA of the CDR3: TGTGCCAGCAGCCCGTCGTCCTTGACCGGGGAGCTGTTTTTT. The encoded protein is CASSPSSLTGELFF.

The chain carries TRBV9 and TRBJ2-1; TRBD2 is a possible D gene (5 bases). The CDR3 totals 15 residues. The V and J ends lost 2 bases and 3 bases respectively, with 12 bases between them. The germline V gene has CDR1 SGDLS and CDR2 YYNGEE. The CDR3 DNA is TGTGCCAGCAGCGTCTCTAGCCTGGGCTACAATGAGCAGTTCTTC. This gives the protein CASSVSSLGYNEQFF.

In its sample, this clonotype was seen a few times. Here the CDR3 reads CSAKPGQGRTGGSTDTQYF. The CDR3 coding sequence is TGCAGCGCAAAACCGGGACAGGGTCGAACGGGAGGTAGCACAGATACGCAGTATTTT. V usage is TRBV29-1 and J usage is TRBJ2-3, with 9 bases that match TRBD1. V lost 7 bases and J lost 0; bases outside the gene matches: 20. This CDR3 has 19 amino acids. Germline CDR1 SQVTM, CDR2 ANQGSEA.

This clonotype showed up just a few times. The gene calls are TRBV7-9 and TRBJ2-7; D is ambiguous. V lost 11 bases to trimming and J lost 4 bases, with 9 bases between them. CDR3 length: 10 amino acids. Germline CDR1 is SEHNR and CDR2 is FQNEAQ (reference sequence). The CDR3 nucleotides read TGTGCCCTTGGGTCTTACGAGCAGTACTTC. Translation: CALGSYEQYF.

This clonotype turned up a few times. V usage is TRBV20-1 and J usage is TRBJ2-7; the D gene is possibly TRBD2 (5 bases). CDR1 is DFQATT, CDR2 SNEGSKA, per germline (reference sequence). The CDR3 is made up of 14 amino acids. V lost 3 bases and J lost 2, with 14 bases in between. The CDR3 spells CSASVQRNPYEQYF. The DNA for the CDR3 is TGCAGTGCTAGTGTGCAGCGGAATCCCTACGAGCAGTACTTC.

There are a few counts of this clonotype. CDR3 DNA sequence: TGCAGTAAGGCGGGGGTCCTCGACTACGAGCAGTACTTC. Protein sequence: CSKAGVLDYEQYF. This rearrangement joins TRBV20-1 to TRBJ2-7, with 7 bases lining up with TRBD2. The CDR3 spans 13 residues. The ends lost 8 bases at V and 3 bases at J; junction bases unmatched: 10. Germline loops: CDR1 DFQATT, CDR2 SNEGSKA (reference sequence).

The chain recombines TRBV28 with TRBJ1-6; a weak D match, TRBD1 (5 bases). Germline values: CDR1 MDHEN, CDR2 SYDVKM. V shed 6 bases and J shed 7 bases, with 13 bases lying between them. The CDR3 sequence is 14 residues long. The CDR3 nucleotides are TGTGCCAGCAGAGCGCCGGGACTGAATTCACCCCTCCACTTT. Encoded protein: CASRAPGLNSPLHF.

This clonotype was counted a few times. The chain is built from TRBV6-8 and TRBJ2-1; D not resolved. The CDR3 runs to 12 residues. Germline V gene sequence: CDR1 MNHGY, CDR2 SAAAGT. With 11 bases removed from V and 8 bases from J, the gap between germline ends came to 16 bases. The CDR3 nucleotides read TGTGCCCCACCCTTGGACCCTTATGAGCAGTTCTTC. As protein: CAPPLDPYEQFF.

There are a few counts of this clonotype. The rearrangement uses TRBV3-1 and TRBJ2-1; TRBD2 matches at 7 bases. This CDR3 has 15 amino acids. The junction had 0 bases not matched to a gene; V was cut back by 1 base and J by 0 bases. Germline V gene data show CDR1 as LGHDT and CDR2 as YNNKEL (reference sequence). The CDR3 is CASSQGGSSYNEQFF. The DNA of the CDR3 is TGTGCCAGCAGCCAAGGCGGGAGCTCCTACAATGAGCAGTTCTTC.

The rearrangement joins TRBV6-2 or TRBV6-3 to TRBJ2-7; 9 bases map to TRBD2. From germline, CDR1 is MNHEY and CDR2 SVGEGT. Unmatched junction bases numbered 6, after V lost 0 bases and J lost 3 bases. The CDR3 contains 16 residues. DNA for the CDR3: TGTGCCAGCAGTTACTCGCCTAGCGGGGAGAACTACGAGCAGTACTTC. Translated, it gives CASSYSPSGENYEQYF.

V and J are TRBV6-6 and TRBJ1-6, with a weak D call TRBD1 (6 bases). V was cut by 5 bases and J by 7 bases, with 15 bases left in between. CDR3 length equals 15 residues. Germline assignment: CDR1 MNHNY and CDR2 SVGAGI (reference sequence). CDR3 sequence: CASSTLQGQNSPLHF. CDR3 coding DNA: TGTGCCAGCAGTACCCTACAGGGCCAAAATTCACCCCTCCACTTT.

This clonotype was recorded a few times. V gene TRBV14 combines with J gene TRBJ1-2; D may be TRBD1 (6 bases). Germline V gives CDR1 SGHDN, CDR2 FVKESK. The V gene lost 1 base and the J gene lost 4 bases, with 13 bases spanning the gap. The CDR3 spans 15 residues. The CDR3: CASSQGPTRGYGYTF. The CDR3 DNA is TGTGCCAGCAGCCAAGGGCCCACCAGGGGCTATGGCTACACCTTC.

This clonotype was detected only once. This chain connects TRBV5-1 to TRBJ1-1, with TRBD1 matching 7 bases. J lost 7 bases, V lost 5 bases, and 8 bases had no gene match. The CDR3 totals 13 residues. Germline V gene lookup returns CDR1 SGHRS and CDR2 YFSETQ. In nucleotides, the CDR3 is TGCGCCAGCAGTACAGGGACAGAGATTGAAGCTTTCTTT. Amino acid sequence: CASSTGTEIEAFF.

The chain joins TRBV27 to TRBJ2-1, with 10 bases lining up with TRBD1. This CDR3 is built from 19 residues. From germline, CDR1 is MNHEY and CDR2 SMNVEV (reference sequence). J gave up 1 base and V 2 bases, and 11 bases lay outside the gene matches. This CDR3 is CASSLRRDRGVKSYNEQFF. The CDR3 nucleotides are TGTGCCAGCAGTTTACGCCGGGACAGGGGCGTGAAATCCTACAATGAGCAGTTCTTC.

The CDR3 DNA reads TGTGCCAGCAGTGAAGACCTAGCGGGAGCTTCCTACGAGCAGTACTTC. Translated, it gives CASSEDLAGASYEQYF. This chain connects TRBV2 to TRBJ2-7; TRBD2 matches at 10 bases. Germline values: CDR1 SNHLY, CDR2 FYNNEI. This CDR3 is built from 16 residues. J was trimmed by 1 base and V by 1 base; bases with no gene match: 4.

CDR3 sequence reads: CSARVAGGRGYNEQFF. CDR3 in DNA: TGCAGTGCTAGAGTAGCGGGAGGGCGGGGTTACAATGAGCAGTTCTTC. The chain employs TRBV20-1 and TRBJ2-1; 11 nucleotides align to TRBD2. The J segment lost 4 bases and the V segment lost 1 base, leaving 6 bases of the junction unmatched. Germline loops: CDR1 DFQATT, CDR2 SNEGSKA (reference sequence). The length of the CDR3 is 16 residues.

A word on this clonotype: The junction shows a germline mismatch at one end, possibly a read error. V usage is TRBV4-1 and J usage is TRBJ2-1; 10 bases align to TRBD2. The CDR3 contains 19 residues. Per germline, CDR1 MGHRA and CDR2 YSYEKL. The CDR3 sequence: CAGSQGLAGVRYGYNEQFF. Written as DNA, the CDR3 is TGCGCCGGCAGCCAAGGGCTAGCGGGAGTCCGTTACGGCTACAATGAGCAGTTCTTC.

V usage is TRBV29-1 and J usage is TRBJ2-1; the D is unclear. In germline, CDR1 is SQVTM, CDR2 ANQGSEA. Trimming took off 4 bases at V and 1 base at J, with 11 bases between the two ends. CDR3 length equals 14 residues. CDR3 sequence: CSVAILGSYNEQFF. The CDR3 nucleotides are TGCAGCGTTGCGATCTTGGGGTCCTACAATGAGCAGTTCTTC.